What follows are 10 T cell receptor beta chains derived from one specimen sequenced in a study of regulatory T cells in long-lasting Graves disease. Time point reported: newly diagnosed GD, antithyroid drugs for less than 3 months. From RNA extracted from PBMCs, the TCR library was made. Libraries of TCR beta came from iRepertoire HTBI primers plus Arm-PCR of CDR3 regions. TCRdb re-derived calls from the multiplex PCR reads in MiXCR, one entry per CDR3 protein. The sample holds 560,000 or so distinct CDR3 sequences; about 16% are singletons and the top ten take around 13%. Another study also made use of these data, one on T cells in Graves' hyperthyroidism and ophthalmopathy.

The sequencing used peripheral blood mononuclear cells (PBMCs), collected at new diagnosis, from a patient treated with antithyroid drugs. These receptors came from a man aged 18-30 years with Graves disease.

The V and J genes are TRBV5-4 and TRBJ2-7; 9 bases map to TRBD2. V gave up 3 bases and J gave up 6 bases; unmatched junction bases: 13. The CDR3 runs to 16 residues. Germline V gives CDR1 SGHNT, CDR2 YYREEE (reference sequence). The CDR3 nucleotides are TGTGCCAGCAGCTCGGCGAGCGGGAGGATAATCTTCGAGCAGTACTTC. Translation gives CASSSASGRIIFEQYF. Together with reference TRBV5-4 and TRBJ2-7, the CDR3 gives the full variable domain: ETGVTQSPTHLIKTRGQQVTLRCSSQSGHNTVSWYQQALGQGPQFIFQYYREEENGRGNFPPRFSGLQFPNYSSELNVNALELDDSALYLCASSSASGRIIFEQYFGPGTRLTVT.

This clonotype was detected many times. This sequence joins TRBV3-1 and TRBJ2-1; D is possibly TRBD1 (5 bases). Germline V gene data show CDR1 as LGHDT and CDR2 as YNNKEL (reference sequence). This CDR3 comprises 14 residues. V was clipped by 1 base and J by 7 bases, with 11 bases between them. CDR3 in amino acids: CASSQGSGWNEQFF. The CDR3 coding sequence is TGTGCCAGCAGCCAAGGGTCAGGGTGGAATGAGCAGTTCTTC.

This chain uses TRBV13 with TRBJ1-3; 10 bases fit TRBD1. This CDR3 comprises 15 residues. Germline V gene sequence: CDR1 PRHDT, CDR2 FYEKMQ (reference sequence). V trimming: 5 bases; J trimming: 5 bases; junction bases outside the gene matches: 6. In nucleotides, the CDR3 is TGTGCCAGCAGCCAGACAGGGGGCGTAAGAAACACCATATATTTT. It encodes CASSQTGGVRNTIYF.

The rearrangement joins TRBV5-1 to TRBJ2-1, with 11 bases fitting TRBD2. J lost 1 base, V lost 6 bases, and 6 bases had no gene match. Looked up from germline, CDR1 is SGHRS and CDR2 is YFSETQ. The CDR3 contains 16 residues. The CDR3: CASTLAGGPSYNEQFF. In DNA, the CDR3 is TGCGCCAGCACATTAGCGGGAGGGCCATCCTACAATGAGCAGTTCTTC.

V gene TRBV7-2 combines with J gene TRBJ2-4, with D possibly TRBD2 on 5 matching bases. The CDR3 consists of 15 residues. The V end lost 5 bases, the J end lost 4 bases, and 15 bases lay between the germline ends. Germline V gene lookup returns CDR1 SGHTA and CDR2 FQGNSA. The CDR3 protein is CASSPTSGRKNIQYF. The CDR3 nucleotides read TGTGCCAGCAGCCCGACAAGCGGTCGTAAAAACATTCAGTACTTC.

The rearrangement uses TRBV7-9 and TRBJ2-1, with D possibly TRBD2 on 5 matching bases. Germline values: CDR1 SEHNR, CDR2 FQNEAQ (reference sequence). Trimming cost V 5 bases and J 5 bases, with 13 bases left between them. CDR3 length: 14 residues. The CDR3, as DNA: TGTGCCAGCAGCCACTTAGCGCGCCACAATGAGCAGTTCTTC. As protein: CASSHLARHNEQFF. The entire variable domain, with the rest obtained from reference TRBV7-9 and TRBJ2-1, is as follows: DTGVSQNPRHKITKRGQNVTFRCDPISEHNRLYWYRQTLGQGPEFLTYFQNEAQLEKSRLLSDRFSAERPKGSFSTLEIQRTEQGDSAMYLCASSHLARHNEQFFGPGTRLTVL.

In this sample, this clonotype turned up many times. The V gene is TRBV27, the J gene TRBJ2-7; 9 bases fit TRBD1. V dropped 3 bases and J dropped 3; count of bases not matched to a gene: 6. The germline gives CDR1 MNHEY, CDR2 SMNVEV (reference sequence). CDR3 length equals 15 residues. CDR3 region: CASSFRGQGYYEQYF. Here the CDR3 DNA reads TGTGCCAGCAGTTTCCGCGGACAGGGGTACTACGAGCAGTACTTC.

This clonotype was picked up many times. The rearrangement joins TRBV12-3 or TRBV12-4 to TRBJ2-2, with 9 positions matching TRBD1. J lost 6 bases, V lost 5 bases, and 4 bases had no gene match. This CDR3 has 14 amino acids. CDR3 bases: TGTGCCAGCAGTGCGGGACAGGGAGCCGGGGAGCTGTTTTTT. Translated, it gives CASSAGQGAGELFF.

This rearrangement joins TRBV30 to TRBJ2-7, with 10 bases fitting TRBD2. The CDR3 consists of 16 residues. The V gene's germline CDR1 is GTSNPN and CDR2 SVGIG (reference sequence). Germline trimming cut 0 bases from V and 6 bases from J; bases unmatched to any gene: 11. The CDR3 region is CAWSVNVRLAGVEQYF. Here the CDR3 DNA reads TGTGCCTGGAGTGTAAACGTGCGGCTAGCGGGAGTCGAGCAGTACTTC.

The J gene is TRBJ1-4, the V gene TRBV5-4, with D possibly matching TRBD1 (6 bases). This CDR3 region has 15 residues. Trimming removed 2 bases at V and 2 bases at J, with 10 bases between. Germline V lookup: CDR1 SGHNT, CDR2 YYREEE (reference sequence). The CDR3 DNA reads as TGTGCCAGCAGCTTCGCAGGGGCGACTAATGAAAAACTGTTTTTT. Translated: CASSFAGATNEKLFF.